This T cell receptor (beta chain) is drawn from a study of blood T cell repertoires in COVID-19. Study details: Some COVID-19 samples were acute and others convalescent; all came from the United States, Italy and Spain.

In the authors' methods: From reference gene primer amplification, estimates of nucleated cell counts were derived. The repertoire was sequenced with immunoSEQ multiplex PCR; TCRdb's copy has only in-frame clones and lacks some. Clone size and the V and J calls come from that table; the DNA yielded D and trimming. The sample holds around 200,000 clones; 89% are singletons and the top ten take approximately 2.5%. V shed 6 bases and J shed 5 bases, with 16 bases lying between them. The CDR3 runs to 15 residues. The germline CDR1 and CDR2 sequences are SEHNR and FQNEAQ (reference sequence). Adults between about 18 and 95 years of age took part from approximately 24 US areas. Participants reported their clinical history, and cohort assignment relied on those reports.

What was sequenced was PBMCs or T cells enriched from blood (not recorded which). The chain employs TRBV7-9 and TRBJ2-2; possible D gene TRBD1, 6 bases. The receptor's source is a woman aged 40 to 50 with acute COVID-19. CDR3 bases: TGTGCCAGCAGATTTCTGTCAGGGGAAACCGGGGAGCTGTTTTTT. Its translation is CASRFLSGETGELFF.